This paragraph reports one T cell receptor (beta chain). The antigen remains unidentified. In the PCR, 60 Vbeta and 13 Jbeta primers were used. Assay: immunoSEQ multiplex PCR; the TCRdb copy retains only in-frame clones and omits some. The data show approximately 200,000 clones, roughly 80% seen once. Healthy bone marrow donors made up the donors. These data originate in a study of cytomegalovirus exposure and HLA in healthy donors. Study-level background: Within the Caucasian-associated ancestry cluster were around 81% of the approximately 400 genotyped donors.

Whole-study results and caveats: It was reported in a later analysis that an Asian-associated ancestry cluster showed fewer N-insertions than the roughly 660-donor mean.

The receptor comes from a boy younger than 18 in good health and CMV-seronegative. The sequenced material came from PBMCs.

The CDR3 sequence: CASSPVSNSNQPQHF. CDR3 nucleotide sequence: TGTGCCAGCAGTCCGGTGTCGAATAGCAATCAGCCCCAGCATTTT. The chain is built from TRBV6-5 and TRBJ1-5; no firm D call. Germline-derived CDR1 and CDR2 are MNHEY and SVGAGI. The V and J ends lost 5 bases and 0 bases respectively, with 11 bases between them. CDR3 length: 15 amino acids.